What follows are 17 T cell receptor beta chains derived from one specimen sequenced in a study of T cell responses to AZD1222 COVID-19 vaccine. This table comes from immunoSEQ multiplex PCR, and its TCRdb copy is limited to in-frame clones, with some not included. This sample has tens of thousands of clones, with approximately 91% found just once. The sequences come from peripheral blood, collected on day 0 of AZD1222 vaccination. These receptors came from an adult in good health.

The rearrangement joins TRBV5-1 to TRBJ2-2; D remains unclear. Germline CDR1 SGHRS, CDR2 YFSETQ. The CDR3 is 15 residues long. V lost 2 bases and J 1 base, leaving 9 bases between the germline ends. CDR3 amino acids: CASSFRQENTGELFF. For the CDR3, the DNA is TGCGCCAGCAGCTTTCGGCAGGAGAACACCGGGGAGCTGTTTTTT.

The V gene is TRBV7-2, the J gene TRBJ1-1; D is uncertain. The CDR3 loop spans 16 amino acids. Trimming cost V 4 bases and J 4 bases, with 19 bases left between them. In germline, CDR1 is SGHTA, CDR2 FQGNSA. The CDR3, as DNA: TGTGCCAGCAGCTCTAGAACGCCGGTTTCGGGCACTGAAGCTTTCTTT. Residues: CASSSRTPVSGTEAFF.

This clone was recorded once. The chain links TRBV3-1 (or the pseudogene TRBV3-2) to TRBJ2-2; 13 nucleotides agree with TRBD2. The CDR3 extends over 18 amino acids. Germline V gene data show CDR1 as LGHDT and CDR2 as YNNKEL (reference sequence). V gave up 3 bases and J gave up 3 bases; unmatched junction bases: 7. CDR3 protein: CASSHPGLAGEDTGELFF. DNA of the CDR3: TGTGCCAGCAGCCACCCAGGACTAGCGGGGGAAGACACCGGGGAGCTGTTTTTT.

The CDR3, as DNA: TGTGCCAGCAGCTCCCTACCCACGGTCCTAGATACGCAGTATTTT. Translated, it gives CASSSLPTVLDTQYF. The chain combines TRBV7-9 with TRBJ2-3; the D is unclear. Germline lookup yields CDR1 SEHNR and CDR2 FQNEAQ (reference sequence). The length of the CDR3 is 15 residues. With 4 bases removed from V and 5 bases from J, the gap between germline ends came to 16 bases.

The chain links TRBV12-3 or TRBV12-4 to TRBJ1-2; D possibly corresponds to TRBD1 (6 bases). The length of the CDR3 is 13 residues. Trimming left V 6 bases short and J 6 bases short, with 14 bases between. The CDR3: CASSLQGLNGYTF. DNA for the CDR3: TGTGCCAGCAGCCTACAGGGTCTTAATGGCTACACCTTC.

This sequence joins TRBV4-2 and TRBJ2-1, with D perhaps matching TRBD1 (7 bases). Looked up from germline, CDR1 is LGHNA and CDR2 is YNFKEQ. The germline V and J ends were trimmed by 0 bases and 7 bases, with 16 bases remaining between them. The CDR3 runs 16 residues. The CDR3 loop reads CASSQDRQGGRNEQFF. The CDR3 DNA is TGTGCCAGCAGCCAAGATCGCCAGGGGGGCAGGAATGAGCAGTTCTTC.

CDR3 bases: TGTGCCAGCAGCCGAGGGGGCGATGGCCCTAACTATGGCTACACCTTC. It is translated as CASSRGGDGPNYGYTF. The chain couples TRBV5-4 to TRBJ1-2; TRBD1 matches 7 bases. The CDR3 is 16 residues long. CDR1 and CDR2 from the germline V gene are SGHNT and YYREEE (reference sequence). With 4 bases clipped from V and 0 bases from J, the junction kept 9 bases outside the gene matches.

The DNA of the CDR3 is TGTGCCAGCAGCCCACGCCCGGGACAAGTTAACACTGAAGCTTTCTTT. It is translated as CASSPRPGQVNTEAFF. The chain carries TRBV7-2 and TRBJ1-1; a possible D gene is TRBD1 (6 bases). Per the germline V gene, CDR1 is SGHTA and CDR2 is FQGNSA. There are 16 residues in the CDR3. V dropped 5 bases and J dropped 2 bases, with 18 bases sitting between them.

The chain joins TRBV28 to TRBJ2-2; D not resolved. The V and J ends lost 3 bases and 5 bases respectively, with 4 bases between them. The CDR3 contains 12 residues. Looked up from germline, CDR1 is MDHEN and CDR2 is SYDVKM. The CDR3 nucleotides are TGTGCCAGCAGTTTCTTTACCGGGGAGCTGTTTTTT. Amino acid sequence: CASSFFTGELFF.

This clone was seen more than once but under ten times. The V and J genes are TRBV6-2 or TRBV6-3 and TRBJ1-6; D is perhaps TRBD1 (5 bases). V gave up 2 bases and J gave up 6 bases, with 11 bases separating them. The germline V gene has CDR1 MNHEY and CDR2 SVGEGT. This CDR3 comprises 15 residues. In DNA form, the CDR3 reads TGTGCCAGCAGTTACGCTGGGGCTCGTAATTCACCCCTCCACTTT. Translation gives CASSYAGARNSPLHF.

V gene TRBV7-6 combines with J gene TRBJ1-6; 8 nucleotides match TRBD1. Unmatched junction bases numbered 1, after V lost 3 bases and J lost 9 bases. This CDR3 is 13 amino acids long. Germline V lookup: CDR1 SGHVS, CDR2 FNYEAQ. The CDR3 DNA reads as TGTGCCAGCAGCTTGGACAGGGCTTCACCCCTCCACTTT. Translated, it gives CASSLDRASPLHF.

In DNA, the CDR3 is TGTGCCAGCAGTGAACGGTCTCTTAGCTCTGGAAACACCATATATTTT. It translates to CASSERSLSSGNTIYF. This rearrangement joins TRBV2 to TRBJ1-3; the D is unclear. V lost 2 bases to trimming and J lost 0 bases, with 11 bases between them. Germline-derived CDR1 and CDR2 are SNHLY and FYNNEI. The CDR3 length is 16 residues.

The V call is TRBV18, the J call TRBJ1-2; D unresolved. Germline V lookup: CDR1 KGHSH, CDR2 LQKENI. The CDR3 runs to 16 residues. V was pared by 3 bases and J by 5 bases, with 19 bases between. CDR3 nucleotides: TGTGCCAGCTCACCGGCGCACGGGTTGGGGAAGTATGGCTACACCTTC. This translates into CASSPAHGLGKYGYTF.

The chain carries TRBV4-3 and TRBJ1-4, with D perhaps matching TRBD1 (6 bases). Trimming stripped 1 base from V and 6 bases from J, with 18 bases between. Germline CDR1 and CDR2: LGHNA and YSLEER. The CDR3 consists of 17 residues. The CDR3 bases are TGCGCCAGCAGCCAAGGGAACACACAGGGAGCGGATGAAAAACTGTTTTTT. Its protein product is CASSQGNTQGADEKLFF.

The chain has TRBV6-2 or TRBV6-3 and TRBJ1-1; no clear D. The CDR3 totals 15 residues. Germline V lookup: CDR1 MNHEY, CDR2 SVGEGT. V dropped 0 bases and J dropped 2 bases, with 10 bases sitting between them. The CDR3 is CASSYSDGPNTEAFF. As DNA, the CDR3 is TGTGCCAGCAGTTACTCTGACGGACCTAACACTGAAGCTTTCTTT.

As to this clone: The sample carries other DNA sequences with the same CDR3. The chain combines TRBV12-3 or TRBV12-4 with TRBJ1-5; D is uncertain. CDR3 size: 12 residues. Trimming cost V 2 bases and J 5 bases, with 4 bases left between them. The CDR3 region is CASSLPYQPQHF. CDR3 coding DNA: TGTGCCAGCAGTTTACCGTATCAGCCCCAGCATTTT.

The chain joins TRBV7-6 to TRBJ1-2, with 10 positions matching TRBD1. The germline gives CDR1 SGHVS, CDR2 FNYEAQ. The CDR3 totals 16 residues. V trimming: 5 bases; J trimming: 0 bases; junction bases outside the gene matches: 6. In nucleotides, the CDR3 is TGTGCCAGCAGCCGAGGGACAGGGGAAGCTAACTATGGCTACACCTTC. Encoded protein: CASSRGTGEANYGYTF.